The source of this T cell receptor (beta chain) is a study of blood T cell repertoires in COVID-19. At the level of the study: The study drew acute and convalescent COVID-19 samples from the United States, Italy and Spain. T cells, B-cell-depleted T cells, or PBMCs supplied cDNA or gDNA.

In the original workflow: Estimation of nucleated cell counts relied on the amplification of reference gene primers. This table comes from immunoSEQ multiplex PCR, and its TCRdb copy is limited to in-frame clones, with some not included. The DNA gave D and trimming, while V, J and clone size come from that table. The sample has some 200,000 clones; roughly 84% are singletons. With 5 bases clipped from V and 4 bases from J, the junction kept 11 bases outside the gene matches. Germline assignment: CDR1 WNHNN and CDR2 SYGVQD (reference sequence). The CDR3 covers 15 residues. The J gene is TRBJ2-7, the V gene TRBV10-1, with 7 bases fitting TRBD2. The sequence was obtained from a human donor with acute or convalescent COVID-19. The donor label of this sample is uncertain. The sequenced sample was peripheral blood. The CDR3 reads CASSPSLAAGYEQYF. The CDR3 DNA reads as TGCGCCAGCAGTCCCAGCCTAGCGGCCGGGTACGAGCAGTACTTC.